The T cell receptor (beta chain) described here comes from a study of cytomegalovirus exposure and HLA in healthy donors. Study-wide context: An earlier analysis found 117 million unique TCR beta sequences from around 180 million T cells. Study conclusions and caveats: There were some V segments, including TRBV6-2 and TRBV6-3, excluded as indistinguishable.

PCR amplification relied on 60 Vbeta primers (plus 13 Jbeta primers). The table came from immunoSEQ multiplex PCR; TCRdb's copy has only in-frame clones and leaves some out. The repertoire holds some 67,000 clones, with roughly nine tenths as singletons. Notes on this clone: Antigen: not known.

V lost 3 bases, J lost 4 bases, and 20 bases lay in between. CDR1 and CDR2 (germline): SGHDT, YYEEEE. This CDR3 comprises 17 residues. The source is a woman younger than 45 in good health and CMV-seropositive. The sample comprised PBMCs. J is TRBJ2-1 and V is TRBV5-6; weak D call: TRBD2 (7 bases). CDR3 coding DNA: TGTGCCAGCAGCTATGCTCCGGGGGGCGGGCGGTACAATGAGCAGTTCTTC. It is translated as CASSYAPGGGRYNEQFF.